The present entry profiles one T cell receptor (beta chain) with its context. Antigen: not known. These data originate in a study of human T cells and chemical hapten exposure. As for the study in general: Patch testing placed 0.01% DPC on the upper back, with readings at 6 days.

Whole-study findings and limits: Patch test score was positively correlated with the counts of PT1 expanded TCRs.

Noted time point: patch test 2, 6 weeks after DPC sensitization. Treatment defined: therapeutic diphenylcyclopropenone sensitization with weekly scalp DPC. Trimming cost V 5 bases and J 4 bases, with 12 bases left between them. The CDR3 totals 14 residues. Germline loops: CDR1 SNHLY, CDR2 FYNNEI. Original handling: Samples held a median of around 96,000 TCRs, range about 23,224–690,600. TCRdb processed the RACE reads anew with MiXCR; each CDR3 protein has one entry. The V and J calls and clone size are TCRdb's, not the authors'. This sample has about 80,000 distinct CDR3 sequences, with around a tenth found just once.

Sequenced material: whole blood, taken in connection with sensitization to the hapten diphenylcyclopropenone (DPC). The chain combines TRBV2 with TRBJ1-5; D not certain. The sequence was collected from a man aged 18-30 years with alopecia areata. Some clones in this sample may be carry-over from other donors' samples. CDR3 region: CASSLDEKNQPQHF. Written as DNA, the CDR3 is TGTGCCAGCAGTTTGGACGAAAAAAATCAGCCCCAGCATTTT. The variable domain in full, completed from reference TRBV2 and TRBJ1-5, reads EPEVTQTPSHQVTQMGQEVILRCVPISNHLYFYWYRQILGQKVEFLVSFYNNEISEKSEIFDDQFSVERPDGSNFTLKIRSTKLEDSAMYFCASSLDEKNQPQHFGDGTRLSIL.